These T cell receptor beta chains were read from a single sample in a study of control samples from healthy donors and cancer patients. TCRdb keeps only in-frame clones here, not all; method: immunoSEQ multiplex PCR. Of 20,000 or so clones detected, roughly 85% appear once; the ten largest clones hold 35% to 40%. Sequenced: PBMCs. The receptors come from a man aged 60-69 years with head and neck cancer. Both conserved end residues are part of each CDR3. Each record gives: CDR3 length, V gene, CDR3 protein.

cdr3_length: 13
v_call: TRBV6-1
cdr3_aa: CASREAMTDTQYF

cdr3_length: 12
v_call: TRBV2
cdr3_aa: CASSVTTDTQYF

cdr3_length: 14
v_call: TRBV9
cdr3_aa: CASSETARDEKLFF

cdr3_length: 17
v_call: TRBV9
cdr3_aa: CASSVDPGRLSVREQFF

cdr3_length: 15
v_call: TRBV27
cdr3_aa: CASSPLAGGPGEQFF

cdr3_length: 12
v_call: TRBV15
cdr3_aa: CATRRGNTEAFF

cdr3_length: 16
v_call: TRBV18
cdr3_aa: CASSPLDEHYTGELFF

cdr3_length: 14
v_call: TRBV4-2
cdr3_aa: CASSQDPMNTEAFF

cdr3_length: 16
v_call: TRBV19
cdr3_aa: CASSFSGQGWIQPQHF

cdr3_length: 14
v_call: TRBV7-8
cdr3_aa: CASSSTGRDLEQFF

cdr3_length: 15
v_call: TRBV7-7
cdr3_aa: CASSLGQGAYNEQFF

cdr3_length: 15
v_call: TRBV27
cdr3_aa: CASRSLSGDNSPLHF

cdr3_length: 16
v_call: TRBV18
cdr3_aa: CASSLRTDTSTDTQYF

cdr3_length: 17
v_call: TRBV4-1
cdr3_aa: CASSQDPSWEIGNEQFF

cdr3_length: 16
v_call: TRBV5-1
cdr3_aa: CASSPGDRGHTYGYTF

cdr3_length: 13
v_call: TRBV27
cdr3_aa: CASSPGLSTEAFF

cdr3_length: 15
v_call: TRBV2
cdr3_aa: CASSASSILNYGYTF

cdr3_length: 15
v_call: TRBV7-2
cdr3_aa: CASSVPYGRGYGYTF

cdr3_length: 18
v_call: TRBV7-2
cdr3_aa: CASSLVAPSTGLNTEAFF

cdr3_length: 12
v_call: TRBV6-4
cdr3_aa: CASSHGTYGYTF

cdr3_length: 17
v_call: TRBV4-2
cdr3_aa: CASSQEGTSGRAGEQYF

cdr3_length: 15
v_call: TRBV7-3
cdr3_aa: CASSPGLAGLNEQFF

cdr3_length: 15
v_call: TRBV5-1
cdr3_aa: CASSLTSLGTGELFF

cdr3_length: 15
v_call: TRBV5-6
cdr3_aa: CASSLVWGAAYEQYF

cdr3_length: 12
v_call: TRBV9
cdr3_aa: CASSGTLGKAFF

cdr3_length: 13
v_call: TRBV6-6
cdr3_aa: CASVAGGPNEQFF

cdr3_length: 12
v_call: TRBV19
cdr3_aa: CASRIGTGELFF

cdr3_length: 16
v_call: TRBV6-5
cdr3_aa: CASSSTHGGSYNEQFF

cdr3_length: 17
v_call: TRBV6-2/TRBV6-3
cdr3_aa: CASSPQMRHFYNSPLHF

cdr3_length: 17
v_call: TRBV2
cdr3_aa: CASSEAEAVDGTDTQYF

cdr3_length: 13
v_call: TRBV30
cdr3_aa: CAWTGDYSGTQYF

cdr3_length: 13
v_call: TRBV2
cdr3_aa: CASSGEGRSGYTF

cdr3_length: 15
v_call: TRBV29-1
cdr3_aa: CSVRGEGGRPDEQFF

cdr3_length: 14
v_call: TRBV7-6
cdr3_aa: CASSFSGMDEKLFF

cdr3_length: 12
v_call: TRBV5-6
cdr3_aa: CASSLQGTHEYF

cdr3_length: 15
v_call: TRBV7-6
cdr3_aa: CASSSRQGAEEKLFF

cdr3_length: 15
v_call: TRBV7-9
cdr3_aa: CASSLGTEFIYGYTF

cdr3_length: 17
v_call: TRBV7-3
cdr3_aa: CASSLKVGGLNTGELFF

cdr3_length: 13
v_call: TRBV6-5
cdr3_aa: CASTSPGGSEAFF

cdr3_length: 15
v_call: TRBV5-4
cdr3_aa: CASSTSGRYTGELFF

cdr3_length: 16
v_call: TRBV9
cdr3_aa: CASSVDWSSGGDTQYF

cdr3_length: 13
v_call: TRBV11-2
cdr3_aa: CASSLGLAYEQYF

cdr3_length: 16
v_call: TRBV24-1
cdr3_aa: CATSDNRRGRGNEQFF

cdr3_length: 15
v_call: TRBV19
cdr3_aa: CASSRRAENTGELFF

cdr3_length: 17
v_call: TRBV9
cdr3_aa: CASSVRRTSGNTGELFF

cdr3_length: 15
v_call: TRBV5-1
cdr3_aa: CASSSHPAQTYEQYF

cdr3_length: 16
v_call: TRBV11-2
cdr3_aa: CASSPNGRGVGETQYF

cdr3_length: 18
v_call: TRBV5-1
cdr3_aa: CASSLVPQGMAVTGELFF

cdr3_length: 12
v_call: TRBV11-3
cdr3_aa: CASSPNTGELFF

cdr3_length: 14
v_call: TRBV6-5
cdr3_aa: CASSYPGTLETQYF

cdr3_length: 13
v_call: TRBV5-1
cdr3_aa: CASSSGQNTEAFF

cdr3_length: 14
v_call: TRBV7-9
cdr3_aa: CASSHRDRATEAFF

cdr3_length: 14
v_call: TRBV6-1
cdr3_aa: CASSEAELNTEAFF

cdr3_length: 14
v_call: TRBV5-1
cdr3_aa: CASSFLPGGYEQYF

cdr3_length: 12
v_call: TRBV30
cdr3_aa: CAWIEGNTEAFF